The 27 T cell receptor beta chains reported below all come from one sample, sequenced in a study of breast tumors, draining lymph nodes, adjacent tissues. Breast cancer patients provided tissue from their axillary draining lymph nodes. TCRdb processed the multiplex PCR reads anew with MiXCR; each CDR3 protein has one entry. Of around 130,000 distinct CDR3 sequences detected, about 20% appear once; the ten largest clones hold roughly 3.5%. The sequenced sample was axillary lymph node tissue. These TCRs come from a female donor with breast cancer. Some clones in this sample may be carry-over from other donors' samples.

This clonotype was observed many times. This chain joins TRBV5-5 and TRBJ1-3; no firm D call. Trimming pared 6 bases from V and 0 bases from J, leaving 19 bases between. CDR1 SGHKS and CDR2 YYEKEE come from the germline V gene (reference sequence). CDR3 length equals 17 residues. The DNA of the CDR3 is TGTGCCAGCATTCAAGCCCTCTCTCGAGACTCTGGAAACACCATATATTTT. As protein: CASIQALSRDSGNTIYF.

As to this clonotype: Sequence at one end of the junction differs from germline and may be a read error. The rearrangement links TRBV12-3 or TRBV12-4 to TRBJ1-5, with a weak D call TRBD1 (5 bases). The CDR3 is made up of 16 amino acids. The CDR3 is CANSLILGGSNQPQHF. Written as DNA, the CDR3 is TGTGCCAACAGTTTGATTCTGGGGGGTAGCAATCAGCCCCAGCATTTT.

In its sample, this clonotype was seen many times. J is TRBJ1-2 and V is TRBV30; TRBD1 matches at 7 bases. The CDR3 sequence is 15 residues long. The germline gives CDR1 GTSNPN, CDR2 SVGIG (reference sequence). With V trimmed by 5 bases and J by 2 bases, 11 bases remained unmatched. The CDR3, as DNA: TGTGCCTGGGGGCGGGCAGGGGGATGGAACTATGGCTACACCTTC. Residues: CAWGRAGGWNYGYTF. The complete variable domain, with remaining parts taken from reference TRBV30 and TRBJ1-2, reads SQTIHQWPATLVQPVGSPLSLECTVEGTSNPNLYWYRQAAGRGLQLLFYSVGIGQISSEVPQNLSASRPQDRQFILSSKKLLLSDSGFYLCAWGRAGGWNYGYTFGSGTRLTVV.

This clonotype has ten or more counts. The chain uses TRBV20-1 and TRBJ1-2; D is ambiguous. CDR3 size: 10 residues. Germline V lookup: CDR1 DFQATT, CDR2 SNEGSKA (reference sequence). V shed 0 bases and J shed 8 bases, with 4 bases lying between them. CDR3 DNA sequence: TGCAGTGCTAGAGATGAGGGCTACACCTTC. It yields the protein CSARDEGYTF.

Details on this clonotype: Germline is not matched at one junction end, which may reflect a read error. The genes are TRBV5-4 and TRBJ2-3; possibly TRBD1 for D (5 bases). The CDR3 runs to 14 residues. Germline assignment: CDR1 SGHNT and CDR2 YYREEE (reference sequence). The CDR3 nucleotides are TGTGCCAGCAGCTTGAGGCCTGACACAGGTACGCAGTATTTT. Encoded protein: CASSLRPDTGTQYF.

This clonotype was found many times. J is TRBJ2-3 and V is TRBV9; 9 nucleotides match TRBD1. The CDR3 loop spans 21 amino acids. With 0 bases clipped from V and 4 bases from J, the junction kept 21 bases outside the gene matches. From germline, CDR1 is SGDLS and CDR2 YYNGEE. In nucleotides, the CDR3 is TGTGCCAGCAGCGTAGAGAGCGGACAGGGGCCCGGGGTGATTGAGGCAGATACGCAGTATTTT. This encodes CASSVESGQGPGVIEADTQYF.

Points on this clonotype: Because the CDR3 is missing its conserved closing phenylalanine or tryptophan, this is likely a read error. V is TRBV2 and J is TRBJ1-5; D possibly corresponds to TRBD1 (5 bases). In germline, CDR1 is SNHLY, CDR2 FYNNEI. The CDR3 loop spans 16 amino acids. With 3 bases removed from V and 3 bases from J, the gap between germline ends came to 15 bases. The CDR3 loop is CASSEYEQVVNQPQHL. DNA for the CDR3: TGTGCCAGCAGTGAGTACGAACAGGTGGTCAATCAGCCCCAGCATCTT.

This clonotype came up many times. The chain recombines TRBV9 with TRBJ2-1; D not resolved. The V end was cut by 2 bases, the J end by 8 bases, with 5 bases between. The CDR3 length is 11 residues. Looked up from germline, CDR1 is SGDLS and CDR2 is YYNGEE. CDR3 residues: CASSVGYEQFF. Written as DNA, the CDR3 is TGTGCCAGCAGCGTCGGTTATGAGCAGTTCTTC.

This clonotype was detected many times. The V gene is TRBV12-3 or TRBV12-4, the J gene TRBJ2-7; no clear D. This CDR3 is built from 16 residues. The V end lost 1 base, the J end lost 6 bases, and 19 bases lay between the germline ends. The CDR3 reads CASSLVTSVSLFEQYF. The CDR3 nucleotides read TGTGCCAGCAGTTTAGTTACGAGCGTCAGTCTGTTCGAGCAGTACTTC.

This clonotype was detected ten times or more. In nucleotides, the CDR3 is TGTGCCAGCAGCCAGACCCTGCCAGCCGGCGAGCAGTTCTTC. Translating it yields CASSQTLPAGEQFF. The chain uses TRBV7-9 and TRBJ2-1; D gene unclear. CDR3 size: 14 residues. Germline CDR1 SEHNR, CDR2 FQNEAQ (reference sequence). V lost 5 bases and J 10 bases, leaving 18 bases between the germline ends.

This clonotype was seen repeatedly, ten times or more. This chain joins TRBV5-1 and TRBJ2-5, with 11 nucleotides matching TRBD1. This CDR3 has 14 residues. Trimming cost V 4 bases and J 2 bases; bases outside gene matches: 1. The germline gives CDR1 SGHRS, CDR2 YFSETQ. Written as DNA, the CDR3 is TGCGCCAGCAGCGGGGACAGGGGGCAAGAGACCCAGTACTTC. Protein product: CASSGDRGQETQYF.

The sample holds many counts of this clonotype. V gene TRBV12-3 or TRBV12-4 combines with J gene TRBJ1-4; D gene ambiguous. The CDR3 runs to 14 residues. V lost 6 bases to trimming and J lost 5 bases, with 13 bases between them. CDR3 region: CASSHEMRNEKLFF. As DNA, the CDR3 is TGTGCCAGCAGCCACGAGATGAGGAATGAAAAACTGTTTTTT.

This clonotype was recorded many times. The chain joins TRBV7-3 to TRBJ2-1; 10 nucleotides line up with TRBD2. Germline CDR1 reads SGHTA; CDR2 reads FQGTGA. This CDR3 is 15 amino acids long. V was pared by 5 bases and J by 9 bases, with 10 bases of the junction left unmatched. This CDR3 reads CASSPVSGGKGEQFF. The CDR3 region has the DNA TGTGCCAGCAGCCCAGTTAGCGGGGGGAAGGGTGAGCAGTTCTTC.

Note on this clonotype: Given a much more abundant clone one base away, this may be a read error. This chain connects TRBV6-1 to TRBJ1-6; a weak D match, TRBD1 (6 bases). This CDR3 has 12 amino acids. Germline CDR1 reads MNHNS; CDR2 reads SASEGT. The CDR3 DNA follows: TGTGCCAGCAGTATACGGGCAGGGGCTGTGAACTTT. Encoded protein: CASSIRAGAVNF.

This clonotype was observed many times. The chain couples TRBV5-1 to TRBJ2-3; 8 bases are shared with TRBD1. The germline V gene has CDR1 SGHRS and CDR2 YFSETQ. The CDR3 covers 16 residues. The junction had 8 bases not matched to a gene; V was cut back by 5 bases and J by 0 bases. CDR3 in DNA: TGCGCCAGCAGGGTGCGGGGACAGGCGAGCACAGATACGCAGTATTTT. This translates into CASRVRGQASTDTQYF.

A remark on this clonotype: The conserved final phenylalanine or tryptophan is absent from the CDR3, which likely points to a read error. The chain carries TRBV3-1 and TRBJ2-4; 8 bases agree with TRBD2. The trim removed 1 base at V and 0 bases at J, leaving 8 bases unmatched. This CDR3 is 18 amino acids long. CDR1 is LGHDT and CDR2 is YNNKEL in the germline V gene (reference sequence). The CDR3 DNA reads as TGTGCCAGCAGCCAAGGGACTAGCCGGAACCTAGCCAAAAACATTCAGTACTCC. This gives the protein CASSQGTSRNLAKNIQYS.

This clonotype occurred many times. The gene calls are TRBV11-2 and TRBJ2-1; D ambiguous. The germline gives CDR1 SGHAT, CDR2 FQNNGV. V gave up 4 bases and J gave up 7 bases, with 11 bases separating them. The CDR3 runs to 13 residues. The CDR3 sequence is CASSSLLENEQFF. The CDR3 coding sequence is TGTGCCAGCAGCTCTCTCCTAGAGAATGAGCAGTTCTTC.

There are many counts of this clonotype. The chain links TRBV5-1 to TRBJ2-2; 11 bases line up with TRBD2. This CDR3 has 17 residues. CDR1 is SGHRS, CDR2 YFSETQ, per germline. Unmatched junction bases numbered 5, after V lost 0 bases and J lost 4 bases. The CDR3 protein is CASSLVSGGALTGELFF. DNA for the CDR3: TGCGCCAGCAGCTTGGTTAGCGGGGGGGCCCTCACCGGGGAGCTGTTTTTT.

The chain carries TRBV28 and TRBJ2-7; tentatively, D is TRBD1 or TRBD2 (5 bases each). V lost 4 bases to trimming and J lost 3 bases, with 22 bases between them. There are 17 residues in the CDR3. CDR1 is MDHEN, CDR2 SYDVKM, per germline. The CDR3 region is CASSSSLVRDVHYEQYF. CDR3 sequence (DNA): TGTGCCAGCAGTTCCTCCCTTGTCCGGGACGTGCACTACGAGCAGTACTTC.

The genes are TRBV3-1 and TRBJ2-5; D is unresolved. This CDR3 is built from 15 residues. Germline CDR1 is LGHDT and CDR2 is YNNKEL (reference sequence). V lost 7 bases to trimming and J lost 1 base, with 16 bases between them. The CDR3 DNA reads TGTGCCAGCATGCCAACCCTTGGGCCCCAAGAGACCCAGTACTTC. Translation: CASMPTLGPQETQYF.

This clonotype appeared many times. The chain is built from TRBV15 and TRBJ2-5; 8 bases are shared with TRBD2. Germline values: CDR1 LNHNV, CDR2 YYDKDF (reference sequence). The CDR3 is 15 residues long. J lost 5 bases, V lost 0 bases, and 5 bases had no gene match. The CDR3: CATSREGGRYETQYF. The CDR3 DNA reads as TGTGCCACCAGCAGAGAGGGCGGGAGGTACGAGACCCAGTACTTC.

In the case of this clonotype: This clone may be a read error of a much larger clone one base away. V is TRBV10-2 and J is TRBJ2-2; D might be TRBD1 (6 bases). V lost 10 bases, J lost 8 bases, and 17 bases lay in between. Per the germline V gene, CDR1 is WSHSY and CDR2 is SAAADI. This CDR3 comprises 13 residues. This CDR3 reads CANNEQGRGELFF. Here the CDR3 DNA reads TGCGCCAACAACGAACAGGGACGGGGGGAGCTGTTTTTT.

This clonotype was counted ten times or more. This chain's CDR3 is CASSLEGLAGGWDTQYF. The CDR3 nucleotides are TGCGCCAGCAGCTTGGAAGGACTAGCGGGAGGATGGGATACGCAGTATTTT. The chain couples TRBV5-1 to TRBJ2-3; 14 bases match TRBD2. The CDR3 sequence is 17 residues long. Germline trimming cut 0 bases from V and 6 bases from J; bases unmatched to any gene: 6. Germline CDR1 reads SGHRS; CDR2 reads YFSETQ.

This clonotype has at least ten counts. The chain has TRBV6-5 and TRBJ1-5; 8 bases map to TRBD1. CDR1 and CDR2 (germline): MNHEY, SVGAGI. J was trimmed by 4 bases and V by 6 bases; bases with no gene match: 5. This CDR3 has 14 amino acids. The CDR3 loop reads CASRRTGRNQPQHF. The CDR3 DNA follows: TGTGCCAGCAGGAGGACAGGGAGGAATCAGCCCCAGCATTTT.

This clonotype was counted at least ten times. The chain uses TRBV29-1 and TRBJ1-2; D unresolved. V gave up 2 bases and J gave up 5 bases, with 9 bases separating them. Germline V gene data show CDR1 as SQVTM and CDR2 as ANQGSEA. The CDR3 sequence is 12 residues long. The CDR3 coding sequence is TGCAGCGTTGAAAGAGGGAGGTATGGCTACACCTTC. It codes for CSVERGRYGYTF.

Of note for this clonotype: A much larger clone is a single base away; this may be a read error. The V gene is TRBV2, the J gene TRBJ2-1; D assignment may be TRBD1 or TRBD2 (6 bases each). The CDR3 totals 16 residues. From germline, CDR1 is SNHLY and CDR2 FYNNEI. CDR3 protein: CASRWGAGGFYNEQLF. In nucleotides, the CDR3 is TGTGCCAGCCGGTGGGGGGCTGGAGGCTTCTACAATGAGCAGCTCTTC.

This clonotype came up many times. The genes are TRBV7-2 and TRBJ2-1; D possibly corresponds to TRBD2 (6 bases). The germline V and J ends were trimmed by 4 bases and 8 bases, with 21 bases remaining between them. The CDR3 has 16 amino acids. The germline V gene has CDR1 SGHTA and CDR2 FQGNSA. The CDR3 loop is CASSYLGGTVPDEQFF. The CDR3 DNA is TGTGCCAGCAGCTACTTGGGAGGAACGGTCCCCGATGAGCAGTTCTTC. Variable domain in full (rest from reference TRBV7-2 and TRBJ2-1): GAGVSQSPSNKVTEKGKDVELRCDPISGHTALYWYRQSLGQGLEFLIYFQGNSAPDKSGLPSDRFSAERTGGSVSTLTIQRTQQEDSAVYLCASSYLGGTVPDEQFFGPGTRLTVL.